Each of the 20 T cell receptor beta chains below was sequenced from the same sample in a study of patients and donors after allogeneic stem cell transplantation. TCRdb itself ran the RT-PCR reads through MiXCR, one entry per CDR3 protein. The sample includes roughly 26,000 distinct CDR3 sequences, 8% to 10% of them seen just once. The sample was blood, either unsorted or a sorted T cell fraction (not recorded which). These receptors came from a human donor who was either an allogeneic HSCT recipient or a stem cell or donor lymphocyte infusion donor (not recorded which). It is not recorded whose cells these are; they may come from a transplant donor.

CDR3 sequence (DNA): TGTGCCAGCAGCCCCCGCGACGGCGGCGAGCAGTACTTC. It translates to CASSPRDGGEQYF. The rearrangement links TRBV6-1 to TRBJ2-7, with D unresolved. CDR1 MNHNS and CDR2 SASEGT come from the germline V gene. The V and J ends lost 6 bases and 6 bases respectively, with 15 bases between them. CDR3 length: 13 amino acids.

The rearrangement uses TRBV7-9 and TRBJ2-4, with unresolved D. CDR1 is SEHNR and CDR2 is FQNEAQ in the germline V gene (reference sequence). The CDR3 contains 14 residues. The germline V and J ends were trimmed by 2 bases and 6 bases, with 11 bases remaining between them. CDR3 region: CASSLWTETNIQYF. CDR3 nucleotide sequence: TGTGCCAGCAGCTTATGGACGGAGACAAACATTCAGTACTTC.

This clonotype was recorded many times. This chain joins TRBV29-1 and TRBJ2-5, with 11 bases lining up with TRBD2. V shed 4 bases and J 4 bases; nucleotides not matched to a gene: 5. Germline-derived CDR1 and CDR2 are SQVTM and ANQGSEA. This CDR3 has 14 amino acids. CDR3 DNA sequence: TGCAGCGTTGCCGGGACTAGCGGTGTAGAGACCCAGTACTTC. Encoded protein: CSVAGTSGVETQYF.

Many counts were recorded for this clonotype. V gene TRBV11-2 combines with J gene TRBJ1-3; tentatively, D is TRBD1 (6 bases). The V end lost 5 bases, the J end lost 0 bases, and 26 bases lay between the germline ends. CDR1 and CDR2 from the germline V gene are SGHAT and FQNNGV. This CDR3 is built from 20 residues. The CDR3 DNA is TGTGCCAGCAGCCTAGGCGGGGGCCCGTGGACTTCAAGCTCTGGAAACACCATATATTTT. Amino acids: CASSLGGGPWTSSSGNTIYF.

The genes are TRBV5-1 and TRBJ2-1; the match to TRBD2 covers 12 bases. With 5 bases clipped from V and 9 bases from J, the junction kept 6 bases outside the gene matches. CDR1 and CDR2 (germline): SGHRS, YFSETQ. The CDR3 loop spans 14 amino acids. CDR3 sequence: CASRETSGSGEQFF. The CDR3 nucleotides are TGCGCCAGCAGAGAGACTAGCGGGAGCGGTGAGCAGTTCTTC.

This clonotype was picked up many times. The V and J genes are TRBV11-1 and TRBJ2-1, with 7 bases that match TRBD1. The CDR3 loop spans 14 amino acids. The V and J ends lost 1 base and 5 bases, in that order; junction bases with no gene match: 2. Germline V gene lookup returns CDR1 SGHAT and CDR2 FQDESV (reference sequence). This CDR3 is CASSLGTGDNEQFF. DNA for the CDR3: TGTGCCAGCAGCTTAGGGACAGGAGACAATGAGCAGTTCTTC.

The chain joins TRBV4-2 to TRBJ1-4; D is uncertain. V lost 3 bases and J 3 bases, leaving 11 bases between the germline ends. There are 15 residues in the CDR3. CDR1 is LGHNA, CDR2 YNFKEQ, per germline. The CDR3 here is CASSQDWDANEKLFF. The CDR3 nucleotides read TGTGCCAGCAGCCAGGACTGGGATGCTAATGAAAAACTGTTTTTT.

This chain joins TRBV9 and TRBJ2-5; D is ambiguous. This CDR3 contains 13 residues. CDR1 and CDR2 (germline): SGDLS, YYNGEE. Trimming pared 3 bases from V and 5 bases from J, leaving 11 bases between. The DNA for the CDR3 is TGTGCCAGCAGCGCCCAAGGGTGGGAGACCCAGTACTTC. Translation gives CASSAQGWETQYF.

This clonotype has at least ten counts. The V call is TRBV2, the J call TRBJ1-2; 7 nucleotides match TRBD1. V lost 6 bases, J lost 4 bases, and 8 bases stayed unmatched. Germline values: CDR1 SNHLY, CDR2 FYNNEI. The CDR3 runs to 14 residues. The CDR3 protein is CASRGDRGGYGYTF. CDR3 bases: TGTGCCAGCAGGGGGGACAGAGGGGGCTATGGCTACACCTTC.

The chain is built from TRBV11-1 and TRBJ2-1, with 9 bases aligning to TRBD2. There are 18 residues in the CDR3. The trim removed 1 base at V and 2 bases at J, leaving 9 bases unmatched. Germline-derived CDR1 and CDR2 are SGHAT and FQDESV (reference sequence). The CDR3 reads CASSLVGQLAGAYNEQFF. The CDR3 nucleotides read TGTGCCAGCAGCTTAGTTGGCCAACTAGCGGGCGCCTACAATGAGCAGTTCTTC.

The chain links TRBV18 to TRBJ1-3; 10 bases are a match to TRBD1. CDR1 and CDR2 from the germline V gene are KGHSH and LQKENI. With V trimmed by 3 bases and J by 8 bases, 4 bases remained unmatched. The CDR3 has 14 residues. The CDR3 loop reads CASSPTGGAYTIYF. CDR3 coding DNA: TGTGCCAGCTCACCGACAGGGGGCGCTTACACCATATATTTT.

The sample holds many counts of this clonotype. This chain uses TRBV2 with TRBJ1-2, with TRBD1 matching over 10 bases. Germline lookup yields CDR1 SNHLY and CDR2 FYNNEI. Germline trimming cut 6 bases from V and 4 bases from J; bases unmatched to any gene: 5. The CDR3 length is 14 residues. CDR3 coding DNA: TGTGCCAGCAGCGGACAGGGGGGGGTCTATGGCTACACCTTC. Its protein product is CASSGQGGVYGYTF.

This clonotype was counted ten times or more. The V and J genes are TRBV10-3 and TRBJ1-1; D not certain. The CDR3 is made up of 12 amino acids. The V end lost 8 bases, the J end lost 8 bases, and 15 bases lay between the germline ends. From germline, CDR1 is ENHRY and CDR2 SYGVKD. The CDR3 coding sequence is TGTGCCATCGGCGACAAGCGTGAGGAAGCTTTCTTT. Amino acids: CAIGDKREEAFF.

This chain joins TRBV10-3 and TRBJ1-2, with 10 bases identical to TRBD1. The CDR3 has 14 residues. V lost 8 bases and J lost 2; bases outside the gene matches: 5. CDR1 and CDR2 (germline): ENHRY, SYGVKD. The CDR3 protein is CAIRGDRGNYGYTF. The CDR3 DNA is TGTGCCATCCGAGGGGACAGGGGAAACTATGGCTACACCTTC.

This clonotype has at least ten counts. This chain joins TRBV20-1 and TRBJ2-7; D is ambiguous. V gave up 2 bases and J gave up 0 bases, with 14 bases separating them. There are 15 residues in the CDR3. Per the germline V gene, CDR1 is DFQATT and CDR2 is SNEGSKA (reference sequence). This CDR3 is CSARLAERSSYEQYF. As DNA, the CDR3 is TGCAGTGCTAGACTGGCAGAGAGGAGCTCCTACGAGCAGTACTTC.

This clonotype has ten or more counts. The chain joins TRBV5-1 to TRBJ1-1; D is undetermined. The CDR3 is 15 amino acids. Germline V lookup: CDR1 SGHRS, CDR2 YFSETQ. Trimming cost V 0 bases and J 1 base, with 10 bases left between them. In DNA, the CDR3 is TGCGCCAGCAGCTTGGCCCAAGTAAGGAACACTGAAGCTTTCTTT. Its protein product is CASSLAQVRNTEAFF.

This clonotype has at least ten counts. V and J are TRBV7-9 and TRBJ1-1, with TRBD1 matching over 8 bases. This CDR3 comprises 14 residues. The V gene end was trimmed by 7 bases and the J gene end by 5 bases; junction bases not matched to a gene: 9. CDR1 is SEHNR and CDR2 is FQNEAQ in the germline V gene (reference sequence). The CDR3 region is CASTRAGGVTEAFF. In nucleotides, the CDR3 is TGTGCCAGCACCCGCGCAGGGGGCGTAACTGAAGCTTTCTTT.

The CDR3 sequence: CASRQGFTEAFF. CDR3 nucleotide sequence: TGTGCCAGCAGACAGGGATTCACTGAAGCTTTCTTT. The rearrangement links TRBV6-2 or TRBV6-3 to TRBJ1-1; D is perhaps TRBD1 (6 bases). Trimming shortened V by 6 bases and J by 4 bases, and 9 bases separated the two germline ends. Germline values: CDR1 MNHEY, CDR2 SVGEGT. CDR3 size: 12 residues.

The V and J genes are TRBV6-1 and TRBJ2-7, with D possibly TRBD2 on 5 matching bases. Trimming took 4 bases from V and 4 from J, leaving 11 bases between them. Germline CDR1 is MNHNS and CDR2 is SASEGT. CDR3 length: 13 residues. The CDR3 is CASSGELGYEQYF. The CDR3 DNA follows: TGTGCCAGCAGTGGGGAGTTAGGATACGAGCAGTACTTC.

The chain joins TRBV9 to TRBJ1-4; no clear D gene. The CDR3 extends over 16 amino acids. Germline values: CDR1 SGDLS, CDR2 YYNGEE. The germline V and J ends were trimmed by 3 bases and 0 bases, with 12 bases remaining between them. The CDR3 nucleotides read TGTGCCAGCAGCGAAAGCGGACGGGCAACTAATGAAAAACTGTTTTTT. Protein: CASSESGRATNEKLFF.